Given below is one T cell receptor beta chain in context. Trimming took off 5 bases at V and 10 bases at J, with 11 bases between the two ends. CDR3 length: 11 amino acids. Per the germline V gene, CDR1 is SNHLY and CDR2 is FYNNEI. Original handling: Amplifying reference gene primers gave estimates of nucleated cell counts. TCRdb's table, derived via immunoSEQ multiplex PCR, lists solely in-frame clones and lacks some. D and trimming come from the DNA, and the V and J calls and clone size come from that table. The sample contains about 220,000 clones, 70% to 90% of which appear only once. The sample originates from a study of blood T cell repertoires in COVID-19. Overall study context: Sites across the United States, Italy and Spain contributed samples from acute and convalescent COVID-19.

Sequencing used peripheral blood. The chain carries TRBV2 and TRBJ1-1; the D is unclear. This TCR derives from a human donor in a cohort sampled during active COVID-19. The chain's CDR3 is CASSLTVVAFF. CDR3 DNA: TGTGCCAGCAGTTTAACAGTGGTAGCTTTCTTT.